The rows below give T cell receptor beta chains drawn from one sample of a study of blood T cell repertoires in COVID-19. Sequenced by immunoSEQ multiplex PCR; TCRdb stores in-frame clones only, minus some. The table includes under 250,000 clones, 84% detected once. The specimen was peripheral blood. These receptor sequences come from a young woman who had recovered from COVID-19. Each CDR3 is given without its conserved first and last residue.

length,J,V,CDR3
13,TRBJ2-7,TRBV6-5,ASTPVAGAGYEQY
10,TRBJ2-7,TRBV24-1,ATSDQTDEQY
16,TRBJ2-3,TRBV18,ASSPPGDGQEITDTQY
8,TRBJ2-7,TRBV12-3/TRBV12-4,ASSQNKQY
14,TRBJ2-2,TRBV19,ASSFPGDKNTGELF
12,TRBJ1-1,TRBV19,ASSIFGGGTEAF
15,TRBJ1-3,TRBV5-1,ASSLVGGTSSGNTIY
13,TRBJ2-1,TRBV9,ASSDTSGSYNEQF
13,TRBJ2-3,TRBV7-9,ASSPPGTGPDTQY
11,TRBJ2-7,TRBV19,ASRRRGSYEQY
12,TRBJ2-7,TRBV30,AWSPTGASYEQY
11,TRBJ1-2,TRBV28,ASSLWTGGGYT
13,TRBJ2-3,TRBV27,ASLGTSGSTDTQY
13,TRBJ2-7,TRBV7-9,ASSLATGAPREQY
14,TRBJ1-6,TRBV7-9,ASSLSDRGFNSPLH
14,TRBJ2-1,TRBV19,ASSIDSGSLYNEQF
11,TRBJ2-5,TRBV7-2,ASSSLRSGTQY
12,TRBJ1-5,TRBV27,ASRAGLSNQPQH
13,TRBJ2-7,TRBV6-5,ASSYSRGGSYEQY
14,TRBJ2-1,TRBV10-3,AISARAGASYNEQF
12,TRBJ2-6,TRBV3-1/TRBV3-2,ASSHLAGANVLT
12,TRBJ2-3,TRBV3-1/TRBV3-2,ASSQGRGSDTQY
11,TRBJ2-7,TRBV5-1,ASSLALTYEQY
11,TRBJ1-2,TRBV28,ASRLTGGHGYT
11,TRBJ2-3,TRBV11-3,ASSFSRGDTQY
12,TRBJ2-7,TRBV7-2,ASSLGVLPGEQY
12,TRBJ2-7,TRBV27,ASSLRGRIYEQY
12,TRBJ1-2,TRBV28,ASSLGRGAGGYT
11,TRBJ1-2,TRBV6-5,ASRTDRDYGYT
13,TRBJ2-1,TRBV7-3,ASSLGSGRANEQF
13,TRBJ2-5,TRBV18,ASSPGTSGRETQY
13,TRBJ1-2,TRBV10-3,AISDYRDTNYGYT
14,TRBJ1-5,TRBV19,ASSMSGFGSNQPQH
14,TRBJ2-1,TRBV11-1,ASSFRYQGTYNEQF
14,TRBJ2-4,TRBV28,ASRTRQALAKNIQY
12,TRBJ2-3,TRBV5-4,ASSGAGWGDTQY
14,TRBJ1-5,TRBV28,ASIQDRGRGDQPQH
12,TRBJ2-4,TRBV27,ASRDGGRGNIQY
12,TRBJ2-3,TRBV21-1,ASSKRQATDTQY
14,TRBJ2-1,TRBV7-3,ASSLDSQGGNNEQF
13,TRBJ2-6,TRBV7-3,ASSFYEPGANVLT
10,TRBJ1-2,TRBV3-1/TRBV3-2,ASSQGRQGVT
14,TRBJ1-4,TRBV5-6,ASSSYPTGVNEKLF
16,TRBJ2-3,TRBV3-1/TRBV3-2,ASSQTRGPASFTDTQY
14,TRBJ1-5,TRBV7-9,ASSLGGSLNDQPQH
14,TRBJ2-7,TRBV7-9,ASSRVSGRASYEQY
14,TRBJ2-3,TRBV28,ASRGRLAESTDTQY
12,TRBJ2-7,TRBV6-8,ASSRLAGDYEQY
10,TRBJ1-1,TRBV5-1,ASSLSGFEAF
17,TRBJ2-2,TRBV6-1,ASSEVLAGAGANTGELF
12,TRBJ1-2,TRBV9,ASSVGRGNYGYT
13,TRBJ1-5,TRBV9,ASSVEGQTNQPQH
10,TRBJ2-4,TRBV3-1/TRBV3-2,ASSPSRNIQY
17,TRBJ1-3,TRBV5-5,ASTPFMSYRGMSGNTIY
13,TRBJ1-3,TRBV4-2,ASSPDRSSGNTIY